These 5 T cell receptor beta chains came from one sample sequenced in a study of human T cells and chemical hapten exposure. TCRdb reprocessed the RACE reads with MiXCR, giving one entry per CDR3 protein. The top ten hold about 6% of the sample, which has approximately 350,000 distinct CDR3 sequences, about 6% seen once. Noted time point: patch test 2, 6 weeks after DPC sensitization. The treatment: therapeutic diphenylcyclopropenone sensitization with weekly scalp DPC. Sequencing used whole blood, obtained in connection with sensitization to the hapten diphenylcyclopropenone (DPC). The receptors come from a woman aged 18-29 years with alopecia areata. Some clones in this sample may be carry-over from other donors' samples.

The chain recombines TRBV12-3 or TRBV12-4 with TRBJ2-3; 7 positions agree with TRBD2. J was trimmed by 3 bases and V by 3 bases; bases with no gene match: 3. The CDR3 runs 14 residues. DNA of the CDR3: TGTGCCAGCAGTTTGGGAGGGTGGACAGATACGCAGTATTTT. It translates to CASSLGGWTDTQYF.

This clonotype showed up many times. The J gene is TRBJ2-2, the V gene TRBV29-1; D not certain. This CDR3 has 11 amino acids. In germline, CDR1 is SQVTM, CDR2 ANQGSEA. V lost 4 bases to trimming and J lost 6 bases, with 6 bases between them. The chain's CDR3 is CSVGLAGELFF. In DNA form, the CDR3 reads TGCAGCGTTGGTTTGGCCGGGGAGCTGTTTTTT.

There are many counts of this clonotype. The chain joins TRBV29-1 to TRBJ1-2; D gene ambiguous. This CDR3 region has 11 residues. The ends were cut back, 8 bases at V and 5 bases at J, with 12 bases in the middle. Germline V gene lookup returns CDR1 SQVTM and CDR2 ANQGSEA. The CDR3 loop is CSTREDYGYTF. The CDR3 DNA is TGCAGCACTCGAGAAGATTATGGCTACACCTTC.

This clonotype came up many times. This chain joins TRBV12-3 or TRBV12-4 and TRBJ1-5; TRBD1 agrees at 8 bases. The CDR3 runs 15 residues. J was trimmed by 0 bases and V by 5 bases; bases with no gene match: 3. The CDR3 here is CASSPDRASNQPQHF. CDR3 coding DNA: TGTGCCAGCAGTCCGGACAGGGCTAGCAATCAGCCCCAGCATTTT.

V usage is TRBV7-9 and J usage is TRBJ1-4; D is perhaps TRBD1 (5 bases). Germline V gene data show CDR1 as SEHNR and CDR2 as FQNEAQ (reference sequence). This CDR3 contains 16 residues. V was pared by 3 bases and J by 0 bases, with 11 bases between. The CDR3 protein is CASSFRQLATNEKLFF. The CDR3 coding sequence is TGTGCCAGCAGCTTTCGACAGCTTGCAACTAATGAAAAACTGTTTTTT.